Below, 18 T cell receptor beta chains from the same sample are listed, as sequenced in a study of blood T cell repertoires in COVID-19 (dated by TCRdb to the early 2020s). The method was the immunoSEQ multiplex PCR assay. TCRdb limited this immuneACCESS table to in-frame rearrangements with V and J called. A share of clones is missing; checked studies link under half to unresolved V genes, and the rest is unexplained. The table for this sample lists about 200,000 clones; around 90% of them were counted only once. About 8.1% of the sample goes to the ten largest clones. The material sequenced was PBMCs or T cells enriched from blood (not recorded which). The receptors here all came from a woman aged 18-29 years who had recovered from COVID-19.

The chain is built from TRBV5-1 and TRBJ2-7; no clear D gene. CDR3 length: 13 residues. V lost 2 bases and J lost 0, with 6 bases in between. Germline values: CDR1 SGHRS, CDR2 YFSETQ. This chain's CDR3 is CASSFESSYEQYF. DNA for the CDR3: TGCGCCAGCAGCTTTGAGAGCTCCTACGAGCAGTACTTC. Drawing the rest from reference TRBV5-1 and TRBJ2-7, the complete variable domain is KAGVTQTPRYLIKTRGQQVTLSCSPISGHRSVSWYQQTPGQGLQFLFEYFSETQRNKGNFPGRFSGRQFSNSRSEMNVSTLELGDSALYLCASSFESSYEQYFGPGTRLTVT.

J is TRBJ2-3 and V is TRBV11-2; perhaps TRBD2 as D (7 bases). V lost 8 bases and J lost 1, with 25 bases in between. CDR1 is SGHAT, CDR2 FQNNGV, per germline. This CDR3 spans 18 amino acids. The CDR3 DNA sequence: TGTGCCAGCTACACTGGAAGAGGGGGGGGGCCCCGCACAGATACGCAGTATTTT. It specifies CASYTGRGGGPRTDTQYF. Supplemented by reference TRBV11-2 and TRBJ2-3, the full variable domain reads EAGVAQSPRYKIIEKRQSVAFWCNPISGHATLYWYQQILGQGPKLLIQFQNNGVVDDSQLPKDRFSAERLKGVDSTLKIQPAKLEDSAVYLCASYTGRGGGPRTDTQYFGPGTRLTVL.

The V gene is TRBV5-1, the J gene TRBJ2-5; 7 positions match TRBD2. The CDR3 covers 13 residues. V gave up 7 bases and J gave up 2 bases; unmatched junction bases: 5. CDR1 and CDR2 from the germline V gene are SGHRS and YFSETQ. CDR3 DNA sequence: TGCGCCAGCTCCAGCGGGAAACAAGAGACCCAGTACTTC. Translated, it gives CASSSGKQETQYF.

This chain uses TRBV2 with TRBJ2-1; a possible D gene is TRBD2 (5 bases). V was pared by 9 bases and J by 0 bases, with 15 bases between. The CDR3 length is 15 residues. Germline CDR1 is SNHLY and CDR2 is FYNNEI. The CDR3 DNA reads as TGTGCCAGTAAAGCCGGGATTCCCTCCTACAATGAGCAGTTCTTC. The encoded protein is CASKAGIPSYNEQFF.

The chain joins TRBV5-6 to TRBJ2-3; possibly TRBD2 for D (6 bases). Germline V lookup: CDR1 SGHDT, CDR2 YYEEEE. The germline V and J ends were trimmed by 4 bases and 10 bases, with 22 bases remaining between them. The CDR3 runs 15 residues. CDR3 DNA sequence: TGTGCCAGCAGCAAGGACGGGGGACTTTTAGCTTCGCAGTATTTT. Encoded protein: CASSKDGGLLASQYF.

The V call is TRBV6-5, the J call TRBJ1-2; TRBD1 might be the D (5 bases). In germline, CDR1 is MNHEY, CDR2 SVGAGI. Trimming shortened V by 0 bases and J by 0 bases, and 11 bases separated the two germline ends. CDR3 length: 16 amino acids. CDR3 sequence (DNA): TGTGCCAGCAGTTACTCTGGGGCTACCACTAACTATGGCTACACCTTC. This encodes CASSYSGATTNYGYTF.

This chain connects TRBV5-1 to TRBJ2-7; TRBD1 matches at 8 bases. The CDR3 spans 12 residues. Germline CDR1 reads SGHRS; CDR2 reads YFSETQ. The J segment lost 6 bases and the V segment lost 7 bases, leaving 6 bases of the junction unmatched. CDR3 sequence: CASRQGAAEQYF. The CDR3, as DNA: TGCGCCAGCCGCCAGGGGGCAGCCGAGCAGTACTTC.

A note on this clone: Other DNA sequences in this sample translate to the same CDR3. The chain combines TRBV12-3 or TRBV12-4 with TRBJ1-1; D gene uncertain. This CDR3 comprises 13 residues. V was trimmed by 0 bases and J by 1 base, leaving 3 bases between them. This chain's CDR3 is CASSLARNTEAFF. CDR3 coding DNA: TGTGCCAGCAGTTTAGCCAGGAACACTGAAGCTTTCTTT.

The chain carries TRBV3-1 (or the pseudogene TRBV3-2) and TRBJ2-7; 15 positions agree with TRBD2. This CDR3 spans 17 amino acids. CDR1 LGHDT and CDR2 YNNKEL come from the germline V gene (reference sequence). The junction had 11 bases not matched to a gene; V was cut back by 4 bases and J by 7 bases. DNA for the CDR3: TGTGCCAGCAGCCGCTCAGGGACTAGCGGGGGGCCTGGAGAGCAGTACTTC. It is translated as CASSRSGTSGGPGEQYF.

Written as DNA, the CDR3 is TGTGCCAGCAGCTTGTGGCGGACAAGGTGGAATTCACCCCTCCACTTT. Translation: CASSLWRTRWNSPLHF. The V and J genes are TRBV5-6 and TRBJ1-6, with D tentatively TRBD1 (5 bases). CDR1 is SGHDT, CDR2 YYEEEE, per germline. Trimming removed 1 base at V and 7 bases at J, with 15 bases between. CDR3 length: 16 residues.

The rearrangement uses TRBV2 and TRBJ1-6, with D perhaps TRBD1 (6 bases). There are 15 residues in the CDR3. Germline V gene data show CDR1 as SNHLY and CDR2 as FYNNEI. Trimming left V 2 bases short and J 4 bases short, with 9 bases between. CDR3: CASSEQTGYNSPLHF. For the CDR3, the DNA is TGTGCCAGCAGTGAACAGACAGGTTATAATTCACCCCTCCACTTT.

V is TRBV10-3 and J is TRBJ1-2, with 9 bases matching TRBD1. This CDR3 is built from 16 residues. V was clipped by 6 bases and J by 3 bases; unmatched bases: 11. Germline values: CDR1 ENHRY, CDR2 SYGVKD. The CDR3 DNA reads as TGTGCCATCAGCGGCTTTCGACGGGACAGGGACTATGGCTACACCTTC. Translating gives CAISGFRRDRDYGYTF.

This rearrangement joins TRBV28 to TRBJ2-7, with 9 bases fitting TRBD2. Per germline, CDR1 MDHEN and CDR2 SYDVKM. This CDR3 has 16 amino acids. The trim removed 2 bases at V and 2 bases at J, leaving 7 bases unmatched. CDR3 protein: CASSLPPSGDPYEQYF. The CDR3 DNA follows: TGTGCCAGCAGTTTACCCCCTAGCGGGGATCCCTACGAGCAGTACTTC.

The rearrangement uses TRBV30 and TRBJ1-5; D possibly corresponds to TRBD1 (6 bases). The CDR3 is 16 residues long. Trimming shortened V by 5 bases and J by 1 base, and 18 bases separated the two germline ends. CDR1 GTSNPN and CDR2 SVGIG come from the germline V gene (reference sequence). As DNA, the CDR3 is TGTGCCTGGGGGGGACACCAGCCTGGAAGCAATCAGCCCCAGCATTTT. Translation: CAWGGHQPGSNQPQHF.

This rearrangement joins TRBV7-9 to TRBJ1-5, with a weak D call TRBD1 (5 bases). Deletions cut 2 bases from V and 7 bases from J, with 12 bases between. The CDR3 contains 14 residues. The germline V gene encodes CDR1 SEHNR and CDR2 FQNEAQ (reference sequence). The CDR3 sequence: CASSLSGGGQPQHF. In DNA form, the CDR3 reads TGTGCCAGCAGCTTATCCGGGGGAGGCCAGCCCCAGCATTTT.

The chain couples TRBV28 to TRBJ2-5; D call uncertain. Germline CDR1 and CDR2: MDHEN and SYDVKM. The CDR3 contains 14 residues. The V end was cut by 5 bases, the J end by 1 base, with 11 bases between. In DNA form, the CDR3 reads TGTGCCAGCAGTCAAACGTCGGTCCAAGAGACCCAGTACTTC. It translates to CASSQTSVQETQYF. Supplemented by reference TRBV28 and TRBJ2-5, the full variable domain reads DVKVTQSSRYLVKRTGEKVFLECVQDMDHENMFWYRQDPGLGLRLIYFSYDVKMKEKGDIPEGYSVSREKKERFSLILESASTNQTSMYLCASSQTSVQETQYFGPGTRLLVL.

This chain joins TRBV28 and TRBJ1-2, with D perhaps TRBD1 (6 bases). The CDR3 is made up of 12 amino acids. CDR1 and CDR2 (germline): MDHEN, SYDVKM. Trimming removed 8 bases from V and 3 bases from J, with 10 bases in between. CDR3 amino acids: CASHSGDYGYTF. As DNA, the CDR3 is TGTGCCAGCCATTCAGGGGACTATGGCTACACCTTC.

J is TRBJ2-7 and V is TRBV28; D gene uncertain. Per germline, CDR1 MDHEN and CDR2 SYDVKM. CDR3 length: 13 amino acids. V was pared by 6 bases and J by 2 bases, with 11 bases between. Here the CDR3 reads CASRNEAAYEQYF. For the CDR3, the DNA is TGTGCCAGCAGGAACGAGGCTGCCTACGAGCAGTACTTC.